The 3 T cell receptor beta chains in this list originate from one sample, sequenced in a study of regulatory T cells in long-lasting Graves disease. According to the study, TCR beta libraries were built with iRepertoire HTBI primers and CDR3-region Arm-PCR. TCRdb re-called the multiplex PCR reads through MiXCR, storing one row per CDR3 protein. The data show 360,000 or so distinct CDR3 sequences, 16% seen once. The time point: newly diagnosed GD, antithyroid drugs for less than 3 months. The TCR library was made from RNA extracted from PBMCs. These sequences were also reported in another study, on T cells in Graves' hyperthyroidism and ophthalmopathy.

The sequencing used peripheral blood mononuclear cells (PBMCs), collected at new diagnosis, from a patient treated with antithyroid drugs. The receptors originated from a man aged 40-49 years with Graves disease.

This clonotype occurred many times. This sequence joins TRBV11-1 and TRBJ2-3; TRBD2 aligns across 13 bases. The V gene's germline CDR1 is SGHAT and CDR2 FQDESV (reference sequence). J lost 5 bases, V lost 2 bases, and 4 bases had no gene match. CDR3 length equals 16 residues. The CDR3 coding sequence is TGTGCCAGCAGCTTACTCGGGACTAGCGGGGTAGATACGCAGTATTTT. Amino acids: CASSLLGTSGVDTQYF.

The table lists this clonotype with a count of one. This chain connects TRBV7-9 to TRBJ2-2; D not resolved. The CDR3 has 11 residues. Looked up from germline, CDR1 is SEHNR and CDR2 is FQNEAQ (reference sequence). Trimming took 7 bases from V and 14 from J, leaving 14 bases between them. The CDR3 protein is CASTEDRILFF. The CDR3 region has the DNA TGTGCCAGCACCGAGGATCGGATACTGTTTTTT.

This clonotype was detected ten times or more. The chain joins TRBV13 to TRBJ2-7, with 9 bases fitting TRBD1. Germline CDR1 reads PRHDT; CDR2 reads FYEKMQ (reference sequence). J gave up 1 base and V 3 bases, and 7 bases lay outside the gene matches. The length of the CDR3 is 16 residues. The CDR3 loop reads CASSLTGGFVSYEQYF. The CDR3 DNA sequence: TGTGCCAGCAGCTTGACAGGGGGTTTCGTGTCCTACGAGCAGTACTTC.